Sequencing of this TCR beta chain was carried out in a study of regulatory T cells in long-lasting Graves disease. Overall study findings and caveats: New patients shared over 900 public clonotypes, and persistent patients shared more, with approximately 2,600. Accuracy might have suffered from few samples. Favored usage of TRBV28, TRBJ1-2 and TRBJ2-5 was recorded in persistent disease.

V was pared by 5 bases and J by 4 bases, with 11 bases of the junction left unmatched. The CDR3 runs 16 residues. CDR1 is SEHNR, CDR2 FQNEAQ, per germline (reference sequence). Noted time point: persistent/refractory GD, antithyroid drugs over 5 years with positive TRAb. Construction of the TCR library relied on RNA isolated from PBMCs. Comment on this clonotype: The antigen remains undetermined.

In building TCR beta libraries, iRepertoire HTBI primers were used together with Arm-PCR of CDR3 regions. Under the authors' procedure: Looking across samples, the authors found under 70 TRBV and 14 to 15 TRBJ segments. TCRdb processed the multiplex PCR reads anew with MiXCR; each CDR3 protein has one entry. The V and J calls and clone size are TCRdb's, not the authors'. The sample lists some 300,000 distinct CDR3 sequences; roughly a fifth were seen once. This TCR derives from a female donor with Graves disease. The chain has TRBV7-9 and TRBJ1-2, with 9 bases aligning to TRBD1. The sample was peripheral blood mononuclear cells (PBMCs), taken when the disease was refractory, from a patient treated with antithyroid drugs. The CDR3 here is CASSTQTGGHLYGYTF. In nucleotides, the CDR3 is TGTGCCAGCAGCACGCAAACAGGGGGCCACCTCTATGGCTACACCTTC.